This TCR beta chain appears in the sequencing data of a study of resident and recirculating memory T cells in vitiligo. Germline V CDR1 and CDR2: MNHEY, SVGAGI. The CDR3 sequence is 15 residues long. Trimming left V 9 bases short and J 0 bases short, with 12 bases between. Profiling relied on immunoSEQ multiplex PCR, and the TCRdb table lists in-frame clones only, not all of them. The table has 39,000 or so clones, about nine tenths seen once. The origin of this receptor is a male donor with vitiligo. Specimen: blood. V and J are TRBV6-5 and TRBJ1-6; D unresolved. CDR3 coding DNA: TGTGCCAGTGGAGCGCAGAGCTCCTATAATTCACCCCTCCACTTT. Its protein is CASGAQSSYNSPLHF.